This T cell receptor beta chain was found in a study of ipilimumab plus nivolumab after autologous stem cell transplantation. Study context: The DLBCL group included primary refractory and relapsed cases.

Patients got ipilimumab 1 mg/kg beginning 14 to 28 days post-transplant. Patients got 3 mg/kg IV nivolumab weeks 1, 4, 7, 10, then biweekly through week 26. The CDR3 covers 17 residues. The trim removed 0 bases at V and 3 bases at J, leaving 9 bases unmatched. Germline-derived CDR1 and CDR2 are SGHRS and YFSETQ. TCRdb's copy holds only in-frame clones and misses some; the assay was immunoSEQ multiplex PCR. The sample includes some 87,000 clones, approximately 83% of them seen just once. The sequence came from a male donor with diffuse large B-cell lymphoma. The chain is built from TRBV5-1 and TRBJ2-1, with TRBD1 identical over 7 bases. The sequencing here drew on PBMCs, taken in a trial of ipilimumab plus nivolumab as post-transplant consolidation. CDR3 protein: CASSLGIGTVLYNEQFF. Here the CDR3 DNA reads TGCGCCAGCAGCTTGGGGATCGGGACAGTCCTCTACAATGAGCAGTTCTTC. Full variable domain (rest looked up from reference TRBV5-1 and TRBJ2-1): KAGVTQTPRYLIKTRGQQVTLSCSPISGHRSVSWYQQTPGQGLQFLFEYFSETQRNKGNFPGRFSGRQFSNSRSEMNVSTLELGDSALYLCASSLGIGTVLYNEQFFGPGTRLTVL.